This T cell receptor (beta chain) was retrieved from a study of T-cell reconstitution after alpha-beta-depleted transplantation in children. This CDR3 has 15 amino acids. CDR1 and CDR2 (germline): SQVTM, ANQGSEA. V was clipped by 4 bases and J by 0 bases; unmatched bases: 7. Preparation of the TCRbeta library was carried out with unique molecular identifiers. TCRdb re-called the PCR reads through MiXCR, storing one row per CDR3 protein. The table records about 97,000 distinct CDR3 sequences, over 6% of them present only once. The receptor's source is a boy aged 2 to 10 with acute lymphoblastic leukemia, due to receive a stem cell transplant. The sample here was PBMCs, taken before TCRalphabeta/CD19-depleted stem cell transplant. The genes are TRBV29-1 and TRBJ1-2, with TRBD1 identical over 8 bases. This chain's CDR3 is CSVAGTGGANYGYTF. CDR3 DNA sequence: TGCAGCGTTGCCGGGACAGGCGGGGCTAACTATGGCTACACCTTC.